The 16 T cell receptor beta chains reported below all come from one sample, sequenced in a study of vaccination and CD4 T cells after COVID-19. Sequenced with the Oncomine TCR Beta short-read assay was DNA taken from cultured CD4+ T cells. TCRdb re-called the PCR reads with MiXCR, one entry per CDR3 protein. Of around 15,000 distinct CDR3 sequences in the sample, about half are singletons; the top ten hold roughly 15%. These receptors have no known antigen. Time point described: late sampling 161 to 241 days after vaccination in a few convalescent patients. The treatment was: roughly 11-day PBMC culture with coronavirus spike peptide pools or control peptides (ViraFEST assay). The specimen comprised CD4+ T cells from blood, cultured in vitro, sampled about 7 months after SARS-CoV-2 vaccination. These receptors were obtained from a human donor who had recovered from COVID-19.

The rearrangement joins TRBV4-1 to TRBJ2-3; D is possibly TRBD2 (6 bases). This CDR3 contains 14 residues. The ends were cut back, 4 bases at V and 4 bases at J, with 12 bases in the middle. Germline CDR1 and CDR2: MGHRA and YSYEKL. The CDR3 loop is CASSLLSGADTQYF. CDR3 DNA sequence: TGCGCCAGCAGCCTCCTTAGCGGAGCAGATACGCAGTATTTT.

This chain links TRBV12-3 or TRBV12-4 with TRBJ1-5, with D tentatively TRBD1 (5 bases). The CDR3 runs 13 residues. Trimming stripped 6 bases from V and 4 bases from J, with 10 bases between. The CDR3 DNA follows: TGTGCCAGCAGGAACAGGTTTAATCAGCCCCAGCATTTT. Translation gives CASRNRFNQPQHF.

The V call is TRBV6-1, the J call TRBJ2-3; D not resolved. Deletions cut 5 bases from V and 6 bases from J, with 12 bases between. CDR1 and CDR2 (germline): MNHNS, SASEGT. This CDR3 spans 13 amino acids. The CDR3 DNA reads TGTGCCAGCAGTACTCACGGGCGTGATACGCAGTATTTT. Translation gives CASSTHGRDTQYF.

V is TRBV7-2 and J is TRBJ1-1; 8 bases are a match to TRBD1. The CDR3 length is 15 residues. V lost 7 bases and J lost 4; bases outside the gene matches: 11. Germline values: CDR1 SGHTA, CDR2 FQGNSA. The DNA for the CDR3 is TGTGCCAGCAACCTAGGACAGGGCAGGAGCACTGAAGCTTTCTTT. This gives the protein CASNLGQGRSTEAFF. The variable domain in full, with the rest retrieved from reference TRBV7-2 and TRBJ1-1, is GAGVSQSPSNKVTEKGKDVELRCDPISGHTALYWYRQSLGQGLEFLIYFQGNSAPDKSGLPSDRFSAERTGGSVSTLTIQRTQQEDSAVYLCASNLGQGRSTEAFFGQGTRLTVV.

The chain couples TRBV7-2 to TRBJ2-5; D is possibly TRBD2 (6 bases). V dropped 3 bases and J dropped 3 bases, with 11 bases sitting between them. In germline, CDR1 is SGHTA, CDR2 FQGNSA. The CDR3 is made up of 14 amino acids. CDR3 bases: TGTGCCAGCAGCTTCCAAGGAGGGGAAGAGACCCAGTACTTC. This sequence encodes CASSFQGGEETQYF.

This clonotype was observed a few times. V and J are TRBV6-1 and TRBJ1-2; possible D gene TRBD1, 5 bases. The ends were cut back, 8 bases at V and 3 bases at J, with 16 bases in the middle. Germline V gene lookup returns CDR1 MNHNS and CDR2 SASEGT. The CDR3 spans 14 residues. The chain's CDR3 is CASCRTGQYYGYTF. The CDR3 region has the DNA TGTGCCAGCTGTCGGACGGGGCAATACTATGGCTACACCTTC.

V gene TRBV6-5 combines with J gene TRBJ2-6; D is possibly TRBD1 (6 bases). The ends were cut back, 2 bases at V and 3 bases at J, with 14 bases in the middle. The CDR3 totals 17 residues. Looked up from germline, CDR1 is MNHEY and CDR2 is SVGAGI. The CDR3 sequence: CASSYDGRGSGANVLTF. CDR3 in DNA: TGTGCCAGCAGTTACGACGGCAGGGGTAGTGGGGCCAACGTCCTGACTTTC.

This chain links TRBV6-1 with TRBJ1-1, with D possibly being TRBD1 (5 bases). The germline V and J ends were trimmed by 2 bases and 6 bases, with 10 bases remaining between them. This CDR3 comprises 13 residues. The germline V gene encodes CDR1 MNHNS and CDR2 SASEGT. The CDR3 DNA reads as TGTGCCAGCAGTGAAAGAGGACAATCTGAAGCTTTCTTT. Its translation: CASSERGQSEAFF.

CDR3 region: CASKNDRELYEQYF. DNA of the CDR3: TGTGCCAGCAAGAATGACAGGGAGCTCTACGAGCAGTACTTC. The chain joins TRBV2 to TRBJ2-7, with 7 nucleotides matching TRBD1. The CDR3 runs 14 residues. Germline values: CDR1 SNHLY, CDR2 FYNNEI. Germline trimming cut 7 bases from V and 3 bases from J; bases unmatched to any gene: 9.

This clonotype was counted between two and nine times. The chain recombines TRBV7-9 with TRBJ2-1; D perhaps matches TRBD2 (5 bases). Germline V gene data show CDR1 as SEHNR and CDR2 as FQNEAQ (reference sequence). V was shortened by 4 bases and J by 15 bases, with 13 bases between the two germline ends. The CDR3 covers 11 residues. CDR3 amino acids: CASSSDYSWFF. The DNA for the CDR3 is TGTGCCAGCAGCTCCGACTACAGCTGGTTCTTC.

In DNA form, the CDR3 reads TGTGCCAGCAGTTACTCGAGGGGGACAACGAACACTGAAGCTTTCTTT. Protein: CASSYSRGTTNTEAFF. The rearrangement joins TRBV6-6 to TRBJ1-1, with D maybe TRBD1 (6 bases). There are 16 residues in the CDR3. Per germline, CDR1 MNHNY and CDR2 SVGAGI (reference sequence). Trimming pared 0 bases from V and 1 base from J, leaving 12 bases between.

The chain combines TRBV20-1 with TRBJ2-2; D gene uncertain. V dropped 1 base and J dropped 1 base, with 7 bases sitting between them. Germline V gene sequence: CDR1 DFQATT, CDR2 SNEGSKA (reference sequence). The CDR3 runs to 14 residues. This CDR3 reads CSARGLGNTGELFF. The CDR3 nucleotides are TGCAGTGCTAGAGGGTTAGGGAACACCGGGGAGCTGTTTTTT.

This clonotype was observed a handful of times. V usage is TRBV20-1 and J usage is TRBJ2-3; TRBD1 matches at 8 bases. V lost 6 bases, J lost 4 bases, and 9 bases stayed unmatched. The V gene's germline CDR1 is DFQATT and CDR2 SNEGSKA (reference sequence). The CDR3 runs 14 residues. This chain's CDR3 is CSADDRGGADTQYF. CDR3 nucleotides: TGCAGTGCCGACGACAGGGGCGGGGCAGATACGCAGTATTTT.

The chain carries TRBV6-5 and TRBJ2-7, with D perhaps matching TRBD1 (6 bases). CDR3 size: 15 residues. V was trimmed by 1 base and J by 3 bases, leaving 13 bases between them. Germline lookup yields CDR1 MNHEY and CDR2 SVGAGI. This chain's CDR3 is CASSYFNGQLYEQYF. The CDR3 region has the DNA TGTGCCAGCAGTTACTTCAACGGACAGCTCTACGAGCAGTACTTC.

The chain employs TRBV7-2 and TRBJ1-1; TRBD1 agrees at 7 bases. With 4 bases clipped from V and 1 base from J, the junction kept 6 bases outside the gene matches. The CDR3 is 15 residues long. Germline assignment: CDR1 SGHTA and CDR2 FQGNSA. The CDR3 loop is CASSWTGLSNTEAFF. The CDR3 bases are TGTGCCAGCAGCTGGACAGGCCTTTCGAACACTGAAGCTTTCTTT.

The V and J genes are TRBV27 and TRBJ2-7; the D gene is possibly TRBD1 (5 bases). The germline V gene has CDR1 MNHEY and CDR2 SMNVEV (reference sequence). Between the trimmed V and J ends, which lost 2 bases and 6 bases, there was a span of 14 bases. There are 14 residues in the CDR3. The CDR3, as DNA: TGTGCCAGCAGTTTAACGCTCAGGGCTAGCGAGCAGTACTTC. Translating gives CASSLTLRASEQYF.